These 3 T cell receptor beta chains share one sample of origin, sequenced in a study of blood T cell repertoires in COVID-19 (TCRdb year 2020). The library was made by the immunoSEQ multiplex PCR assay. TCRdb holds this immuneACCESS table with in-frame rearrangements only. Some clones are missing; in checked studies, unresolved V genes explain under half, and the rest has no known cause. The sample table lists around 69,000 clones, over 75% of them with a count of one. The ten largest account for roughly 24% of the sample. The specimen sequenced was peripheral blood. Every receptor here comes from a middle-aged man with acute or convalescent COVID-19.

V and J are TRBV7-8 and TRBJ2-7, with D tentatively TRBD1 (6 bases). Germline CDR1 SGHVS, CDR2 FQNEAQ. The CDR3 runs to 14 residues. V lost 2 bases and J lost 6, with 14 bases in between. CDR3 sequence reads: CASSLSRSGAEQYV. CDR3 DNA sequence: TGTGCCAGCAGCTTATCTAGGTCAGGGGCCGAGCAGTACGTC.

V is TRBV5-6 and J is TRBJ2-1; D is uncertain. Trimming cost V 3 bases and J 8 bases, with 9 bases left between them. Germline V CDR1 and CDR2: SGHDT, YYEEEE. CDR3 length: 12 residues. The CDR3 sequence: CASSSSWHEQFF. The CDR3, as DNA: TGTGCCAGCAGCTCGTCGTGGCATGAGCAGTTCTTC.

This chain links TRBV18 with TRBJ2-1; a weak D match, TRBD2 (6 bases). The CDR3 is made up of 15 amino acids. The V end lost 2 bases, the J end lost 4 bases, and 12 bases lay between the germline ends. Germline CDR1 KGHSH, CDR2 LQKENI. CDR3 in amino acids: CASSPASETYNEQFF. CDR3 in DNA: TGTGCCAGCTCACCAGCTAGCGAAACTTACAATGAGCAGTTCTTC.